These T cell receptor beta chains were read from a single sample in a study of neurological immune-mediated disorders. Each CDR3 protein gets one entry after TCRdb re-called the 5' RACE reads with MiXCR. The table shows under 85,000 distinct CDR3 sequences, with approximately 10% occurring only once. Material for sequencing was PBMCs. These receptor sequences come from a man aged 40-49 years in good health. The CDR3 runs from the conserved cysteine through the conserved F or W. Fields, in order: D gene, V gene, J gene, clone size, CDR3 protein, CDR3 DNA. The D gene is left open where the match is weak. Clone size is given for some rows only: seen once, a few or many times, or a class if the clone is expanded.

>.|TRBV6-5|TRBJ2-2|many
CASSRTVLRTGELFF
TGTGCCAGCAGTCGGACAGTCCTCAGGACCGGGGAGCTGTTTTTT
>.|TRBV15|TRBJ2-7|many
CATSPRGRGYEQYF
TGTGCCACCAGCCCCCGCGGCAGGGGCTACGAGCAGTACTTC
>.|TRBV11-3|TRBJ2-7|many
CASSYRHGQYEQYF
TGTGCCAGCAGCTATCGACACGGACAGTACGAGCAGTACTTC
>TRBD2|TRBV12-3/TRBV12-4|TRBJ2-3|many
CASSLMAGGGDTQYF
TGTGCCAGCAGCCTTATGGCGGGAGGCGGCGATACGCAGTATTTT
>TRBD1|TRBV5-5|TRBJ2-6|many
CASSRFGTDSGANVLTF
TGTGCCAGCAGCCGATTCGGGACAGACTCTGGGGCCAACGTCCTGACTTTC
>.|TRBV20-1|TRBJ1-2|many
CSARSWGADYGYTF
TGCAGTGCTAGATCATGGGGGGCTGACTATGGCTACACCTTC
>TRBD1|TRBV7-9|TRBJ2-3|many
CASSLLGGSSTDTQYF
TGTGCCAGCAGCCTCCTAGGGGGCTCGAGCACAGATACGCAGTATTTT
>.|TRBV6-5|TRBJ2-7|.
CASNSDRRSYEQYF
TGTGCCAGCAACTCTGACAGAAGATCCTACGAGCAGTACTTC
>.|TRBV30|TRBJ1-5|.
CAWSGGRDQPQHF
TGTGCCTGGAGTGGAGGCAGGGATCAGCCCCAGCATTTT
>.|TRBV9|TRBJ1-2|many
CASSVGGDAYYGYTF
TGTGCCAGCAGCGTAGGGGGGGACGCGTACTATGGCTACACCTTC
>.|TRBV7-3|TRBJ1-2|many
CASSLNAGASYTF
TGTGCCAGCAGCTTAAATGCTGGGGCTTCCTACACCTTC
>.|TRBV5-1|TRBJ2-7|many
CASTSFEQYF
TGCGCCAGCACCTCATTCGAGCAGTACTTC
>TRBD1|TRBV5-1|TRBJ2-1|many
CASSLPQQGIGYNEQFF
TGCGCCAGCAGCTTACCGCAACAGGGGATTGGGTACAATGAGCAGTTCTTC
>.|TRBV7-8|TRBJ2-5|many
CASSQGRMSQETQYF
TGTGCCAGCAGCCAGGGACGGATGTCTCAAGAGACCCAGTACTTC
>.|TRBV20-1|TRBJ2-3|many
CSARPGSDTQYF
TGCAGTGCTAGGCCAGGCAGCGATACGCAGTATTTT
>.|TRBV10-3|TRBJ1-1|many
CAISAGMDTEAFF
TGTGCCATCAGCGCGGGTATGGACACTGAAGCTTTCTTT
>TRBD1|TRBV25-1|TRBJ2-7|few
CARLGTGGTYEQYF
TGTGCCAGATTAGGGACAGGGGGTACCTACGAGCAGTACTTC
>.|TRBV7-3|TRBJ2-2|many
CASSLRTASGELFF
TGTGCCAGCAGCTTACGAACCGCGTCCGGGGAGCTGTTTTTT
>.|TRBV15|TRBJ2-5|many
CATTQQGRGTQYF
TGTGCCACCACTCAACAGGGCAGGGGGACCCAGTACTTC
>.|TRBV5-1|TRBJ1-5|.
CDSSLEDYNQPQHF
TGCGACAGCAGCTTGGAGGACTACAATCAGCCCCAGCATTTT
>.|TRBV5-6|TRBJ2-2|many
CASSGGPPFRAGELFF
TGTGCCAGCAGCGGGGGACCACCCTTTAGGGCCGGGGAGCTGTTTTTT
>.|TRBV5-1|TRBJ2-3|many
CASSLTGDTQYF
TGCGCCAGCAGCCTAACGGGAGATACGCAGTATTTT
>TRBD2|TRBV3-1|TRBJ2-3|few
CASSHGVAGRTDTQYF
TGTGCCAGCAGCCACGGAGTAGCGGGACGCACAGATACGCAGTATTTT
>.|TRBV20-1|TRBJ2-3|many
CSSTGLTGNADTQYF
TGCAGTTCTACCGGCTTGACGGGAAATGCAGATACGCAGTATTTT
>.|TRBV29-1|TRBJ1-2|many
CSVDVAGDGYTF
TGCAGCGTTGATGTCGCGGGGGATGGCTACACCTTC
>.|TRBV21-1|TRBJ2-7|many
CASRGIAGDYEQYF
TGTGCCAGCAGGGGTATAGCGGGGGACTACGAGCAGTACTTC
>.|TRBV7-9|TRBJ2-1|many
CASSSQNVRNEQFF
TGTGCCAGCAGCTCCCAAAATGTTCGAAATGAGCAGTTCTTC
>.|TRBV29-1|TRBJ2-4|many
CSVTAPQNIQYF
TGCAGCGTGACAGCACCCCAAAACATTCAGTACTTC
>.|TRBV18|TRBJ2-3|many
CASSPTGTSTQYF
TGTGCCAGCTCACCAACGGGGACCTCTACGCAGTATTTT
>.|TRBV19|TRBJ2-7|few
CATRGWSGMEQYF
TGTGCCACGAGAGGATGGAGTGGAATGGAGCAGTACTTC
>.|TRBV11-2|TRBJ2-2|many
CASSLRSSGRSSTPLRNTGELFF
TGTGCCAGCAGCCTACGGTCATCTGGACGGTCGAGTACCCCTTTGAGGAACACCGGGGAGCTGTTTTTT
>.|TRBV12-3/TRBV12-4|TRBJ1-2|many
CASSYSLGYTF
TGTGCCAGCAGTTACTCCCTGGGCTACACCTTC
>.|TRBV3-1|TRBJ2-3|many
CASSQRSSDTQYF
TGTGCCAGCAGCCAAAGGTCTTCGGATACGCAGTATTTT
>.|TRBV5-1|TRBJ2-1|many
CASSLGGLGDEQFF
TGCGCCAGCAGCTTGGGTGGCTTGGGTGATGAGCAGTTCTTC
>.|TRBV27|TRBJ2-3|many
CASSYLGRTSTDTQYF
TGTGCCAGCAGTTACCTGGGCAGGACAAGCACAGATACGCAGTATTTT
>.|TRBV7-2|TRBJ2-7|many
CASSPRRSSYEQYF
TGTGCCAGCAGCCCTCGTAGGAGCTCCTACGAGCAGTACTTC
>.|TRBV12-3/TRBV12-4|TRBJ2-1|many
CASGGLGVEQFF
TGTGCCAGCGGCGGTCTTGGTGTTGAGCAGTTCTTC
>TRBD1|TRBV18|TRBJ1-1|many
CASSRDPGQGQGTEAFF
TGTGCCAGCTCCCGTGACCCGGGACAGGGGCAAGGCACTGAAGCTTTCTTT
>.|TRBV18|TRBJ1-1|.
CASSPDPSLSNTEAFF
TGTGCCAGCTCACCGGACCCCTCCCTATCTAACACTGAAGCTTTCTTT
>TRBD1|TRBV7-2|TRBJ2-7|many
CASSADRDSYEQYF
TGTGCCAGCAGCGCCGACAGGGACTCCTACGAGCAGTACTTC
>TRBD2|TRBV7-9|TRBJ2-5|many
CASSSLAAGPETQYF
TGTGCCAGCAGCTCCCTAGCGGCGGGGCCAGAGACCCAGTACTTC
>.|TRBV6-1|TRBJ1-5|few
CASGARQPQHF
TGTGCCAGCGGGGCGCGACAGCCCCAGCATTTT
>.|TRBV9|TRBJ1-1|many
CASSVGAVTGEAFF
TGTGCCAGCAGCGTAGGGGCAGTAACGGGTGAAGCTTTCTTT